These 10 T cell receptor beta chains were all obtained from the same sample, sequenced in a study of blood T cell repertoires in COVID-19. Sequenced by immunoSEQ multiplex PCR; TCRdb stores in-frame clones only, minus some. The data contain roughly 260,000 clones, around 87% of them singletons. The source material was peripheral blood. Receptor source: a woman aged 45-65 years with acute or convalescent COVID-19.

The chain joins TRBV11-2 to TRBJ2-2; 8 nucleotides align to TRBD2. From germline, CDR1 is SGHAT and CDR2 FQNNGV. Trimming removed 5 bases from V and 10 bases from J; junction bases left unmatched: 12. CDR3 length: 15 amino acids. The CDR3 region has the DNA TGTGCCAGCAGCCCGGGGGGGGTCCCCCCATCGGAGCTGTTTTTT. Protein product: CASSPGGVPPSELFF.

The rearrangement links TRBV10-3 to TRBJ2-7; D ambiguous. The CDR3 runs 15 residues. Germline V gene sequence: CDR1 ENHRY, CDR2 SYGVKD. V gave up 8 bases and J gave up 5 bases, with 22 bases separating them. Written as DNA, the CDR3 is TGTGCCATCTCAGAGCGTGCGGAAGCCCCCCACGAGCAGTACTTC. Translating it yields CAISERAEAPHEQYF.

DNA of the CDR3: TGCGCCAGCAGCCGGAGCGGGAGGGACTACGAGCAGTACTTC. Its translation is CASSRSGRDYEQYF. This chain uses TRBV4-3 with TRBJ2-7, with 10 bases that match TRBD2. Unmatched junction bases numbered 3, after V lost 4 bases and J lost 3 bases. CDR1 and CDR2 (germline): LGHNA, YSLEER. This CDR3 contains 14 residues.

CDR3 nucleotides: TGTGCCAGCAGCTTAGGGGCGGGCTGGCAAACTGGGGCCAACGTCCTGACTTTC. Residues: CASSLGAGWQTGANVLTF. J is TRBJ2-6 and V is TRBV7-9; D perhaps matches TRBD2 (5 bases). CDR1 is SEHNR and CDR2 is FQNEAQ in the germline V gene (reference sequence). This CDR3 region has 18 residues. V was shortened by 1 base and J by 2 bases, with 15 bases between the two germline ends.

V usage is TRBV9 and J usage is TRBJ2-3; 9 bases map to TRBD2. The CDR3 contains 18 residues. V gave up 4 bases and J gave up 1 base; unmatched junction bases: 13. CDR1 is SGDLS, CDR2 YYNGEE, per germline. This chain's CDR3 is CASSFSPPGLARTDTQYF. The CDR3 DNA reads TGTGCCAGCAGCTTCTCTCCCCCGGGACTAGCCCGCACAGATACGCAGTATTTT.

The J gene is TRBJ2-3, the V gene TRBV3-1 (or the pseudogene TRBV3-2), with TRBD2 matching 11 bases. The CDR3 runs 14 residues. V lost 4 bases, J lost 6 bases, and 3 bases stayed unmatched. Germline CDR1 LGHDT, CDR2 YNNKEL (reference sequence). CDR3 nucleotide sequence: TGTGCCAGCAGCCCTAGCGGGAGGTCCGATACGCAGTATTTT. This encodes CASSPSGRSDTQYF.

The chain combines TRBV5-1 with TRBJ1-4, with D hard to call. CDR3 length: 15 residues. Germline CDR1 reads SGHRS; CDR2 reads YFSETQ. Trimming left V 4 bases short and J 9 bases short, with 19 bases between. As DNA, the CDR3 is TGCGCCAGCAGCCAAGCAGGCTCTACAGCCAAAAAACTGTTTTTT. It translates to CASSQAGSTAKKLFF.

The sample holds a few counts of this clone. The rearrangement uses TRBV6-5 and TRBJ1-2; 7 bases agree with TRBD1. V was pared by 6 bases and J by 2 bases, with 6 bases of the junction left unmatched. This CDR3 spans 14 amino acids. Germline V gene lookup returns CDR1 MNHEY and CDR2 SVGAGI. The chain's CDR3 is CASRFWGQNYGYTF. In DNA form, the CDR3 reads TGTGCCAGCAGATTTTGGGGACAGAACTATGGCTACACCTTC.

V usage is TRBV5-1 and J usage is TRBJ1-2; D possibly corresponds to TRBD1 (5 bases). In germline, CDR1 is SGHRS, CDR2 YFSETQ. Deletions cut 1 base from V and 1 base from J, with 17 bases between. The CDR3 extends over 17 amino acids. Here the CDR3 reads CASSLSPGREGNYGYTF. The DNA of the CDR3 is TGCGCCAGCAGCTTGTCCCCGGGCAGGGAGGGTAACTATGGCTACACCTTC.

This rearrangement joins TRBV29-1 to TRBJ2-3; tentatively, D is TRBD2 (5 bases). The CDR3 loop spans 15 amino acids. Trimming left V 0 bases short and J 0 bases short, with 10 bases between. Germline V gives CDR1 SQVTM, CDR2 ANQGSEA. The DNA of the CDR3 is TGCAGCGTTGAAGAGGACTGGGCTAGCACAGATACGCAGTATTTT. The encoded protein is CSVEEDWASTDTQYF.